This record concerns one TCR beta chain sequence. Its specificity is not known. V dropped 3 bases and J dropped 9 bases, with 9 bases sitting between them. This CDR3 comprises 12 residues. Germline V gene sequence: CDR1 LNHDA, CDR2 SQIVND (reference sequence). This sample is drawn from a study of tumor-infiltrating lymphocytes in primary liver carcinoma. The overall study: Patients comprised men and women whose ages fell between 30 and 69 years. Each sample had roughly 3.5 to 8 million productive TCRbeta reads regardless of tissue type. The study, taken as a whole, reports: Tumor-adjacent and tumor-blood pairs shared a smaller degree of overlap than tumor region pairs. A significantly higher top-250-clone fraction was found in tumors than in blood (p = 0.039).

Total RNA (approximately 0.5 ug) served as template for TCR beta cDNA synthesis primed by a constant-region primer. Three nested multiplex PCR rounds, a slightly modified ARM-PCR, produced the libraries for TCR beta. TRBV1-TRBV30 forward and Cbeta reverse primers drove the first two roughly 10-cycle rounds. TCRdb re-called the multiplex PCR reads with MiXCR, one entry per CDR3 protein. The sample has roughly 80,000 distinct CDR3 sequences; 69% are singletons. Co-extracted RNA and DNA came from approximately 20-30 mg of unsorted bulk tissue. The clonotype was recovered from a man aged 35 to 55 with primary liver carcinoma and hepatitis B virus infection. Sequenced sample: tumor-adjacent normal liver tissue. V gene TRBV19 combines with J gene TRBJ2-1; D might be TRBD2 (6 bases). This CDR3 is CASSIMEGEQFF. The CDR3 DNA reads TGTGCCAGTAGTATCATGGAGGGTGAGCAGTTCTTC.